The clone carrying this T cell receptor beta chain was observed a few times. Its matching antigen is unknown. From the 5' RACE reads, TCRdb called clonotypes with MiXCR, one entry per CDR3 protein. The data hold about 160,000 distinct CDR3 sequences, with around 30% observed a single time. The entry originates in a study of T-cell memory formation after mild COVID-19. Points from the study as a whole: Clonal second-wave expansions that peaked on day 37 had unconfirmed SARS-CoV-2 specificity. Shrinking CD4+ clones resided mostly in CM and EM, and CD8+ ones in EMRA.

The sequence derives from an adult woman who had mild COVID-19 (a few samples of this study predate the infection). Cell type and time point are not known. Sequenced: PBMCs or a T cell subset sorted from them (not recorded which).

CDR3 in amino acids: CATSFRRAVTGELFF. DNA for the CDR3: TGTGCCACCTCTTTTCGCAGGGCAGTCACCGGGGAGCTGTTTTTT. This chain connects TRBV12-3 or TRBV12-4 to TRBJ2-2; the D gene is possibly TRBD1 (5 bases). CDR3 length equals 15 residues. Trimming took 10 bases from V and 4 from J, leaving 19 bases between them.